The 3 T cell receptor beta chains presented below share a single source sample, sequenced in a study of shared clonotypes between healthy human individuals. Measured with immunoSEQ multiplex PCR; TCRdb has only the in-frame clones, and not every one. The table records around 2.1 million clones, around 95% of them present only once. Sequenced material: naive CD4+ T cells sorted from blood. The subset was: CD45RA+ positively selected. These receptors originate from a man younger than 35 in good health.

The V gene is TRBV6-5, the J gene TRBJ1-1; the D is unclear. From germline, CDR1 is MNHEY and CDR2 SVGAGI. With 2 bases removed from V and 11 bases from J, the gap between germline ends came to 9 bases. The CDR3 has 11 amino acids. The CDR3 loop reads CASSYRLDAFF. CDR3 DNA: TGTGCCAGCAGTTACCGGTTAGACGCTTTCTTT.

This rearrangement joins TRBV18 to TRBJ2-1; TRBD2 matches 16 bases. The germline V gene has CDR1 KGHSH and CDR2 LQKENI. The V segment lost 3 bases and the J segment 8 bases; nucleotides outside the gene matches: 7. This CDR3 has 17 amino acids. The CDR3: CASSPLSGLAGGDEQFF. CDR3 sequence (DNA): TGTGCCAGCTCACCTCTATCGGGACTAGCGGGAGGGGATGAGCAGTTCTTC.

Comments on this clone: At the DNA level, this CDR3 is encoded by other sequences in the same sample as well. V usage is TRBV6-5 and J usage is TRBJ1-1; 8 bases match TRBD1. The trim removed 5 bases at V and 5 bases at J, leaving 4 bases unmatched. Germline assignment: CDR1 MNHEY and CDR2 SVGAGI. The CDR3 extends over 13 amino acids. CDR3 nucleotide sequence: TGTGCCAGCAGTGGGACAGGTGGGACTGAAGCTTTCTTT. Its translation: CASSGTGGTEAFF.